This is a list of T cell receptor beta chains from one sample in a study of T cell repertoires in ileal Crohn's disease. The protocol was immunoSEQ multiplex PCR, while the TCRdb copy is restricted to in-frame clones and leaves out a portion. The table records 8,000 to 9,500 clones, 65% to 90% of them present only once. Sample: ileal tissue. These receptor sequences come from an adult with Crohn's disease. CDR3s include the opening cysteine and the closing phenylalanine or tryptophan. D genes are given only for firm matches. The listing skips clone size in some rows; elsewhere it reads once, few, many or a size class.

DNA | CDR3 | J | V | size | D
TGTGCCTGGAGTGTAATGTCGGGGGCAGATACGCAGTATTTT | CAWSVMSGADTQYF | TRBJ2-3 | TRBV30 | - | -
TGTGCCACCCCGCGAGTTGCGGACGTTAGAAAGCAGTACTTC | CATPRVADVRKQYF | TRBJ2-7 | TRBV27 | once | -
TGTGCCAGCAGTCCAACAGCTACTAATCAGCCCCAGCATTTT | CASSPTATNQPQHF | TRBJ1-5 | TRBV6-1 | - | -
TGTGCCAGCAGTGTTAACAGCGACAATGAGCAGTTCTTC | CASSVNSDNEQFF | TRBJ2-1 | TRBV2 | - | -
TGTGCCAGCAGTTACCCCAATGAGCAGTTCTTC | CASSYPNEQFF | TRBJ2-1 | TRBV28 | - | -
TGTGCCTGGAGTGAGGTAGACCCTGGGACCCAGTACTTC | CAWSEVDPGTQYF | TRBJ2-5 | TRBV30 | - | -
TGTGCCACAGGGGATGGTAATTCACCCCTCCACTTT | CATGDGNSPLHF | TRBJ1-6 | TRBV7-9 | - | -
TGTGCCACCAGCAGAGGGACAGGCCGGAACACTGAAGCTTTCTTT | CATSRGTGRNTEAFF | TRBJ1-1 | TRBV15 | - | TRBD1
TGTGCCAGTAAAAGGGAAGCTAGCACAGATACGCAGTATTTT | CASKREASTDTQYF | TRBJ2-3 | TRBV19 | - | -
TGCGCCAGCAGCTGGAGCGACAGCCAGCTCGGTGGCTACACCTTC | CASSWSDSQLGGYTF | TRBJ1-2 | TRBV5-1 | - | -
TGCAGCGTCGGGACAGGCGTCGGTCAGCCCCAGCATTTT | CSVGTGVGQPQHF | TRBJ1-5 | TRBV29-1 | - | TRBD1
TGTGCCAGCAGCTTACGACGGAACACTGAAGCTTTCTTT | CASSLRRNTEAFF | TRBJ1-1 | TRBV7-3 | - | -
TGTGCCAGCAGACCGGGACAGGGTATTGCCTATGGCTACACCTTC | CASRPGQGIAYGYTF | TRBJ1-2 | TRBV6-5 | - | TRBD1
TGTGCCAGCAGCCAAATCTCTGGGGCCAACGTCCTGACTTTC | CASSQISGANVLTF | TRBJ2-6 | TRBV11-1 | - | -
TGTGCTAGCAGCCTCAGGACTAGCGGGTTCAATGAGCAGTTCTTC | CASSLRTSGFNEQFF | TRBJ2-1 | TRBV7-7 | - | TRBD2
TGCGCCAGCAGCTTGGCGACTCCCTCGAACACTGAAGCTTTCTTT | CASSLATPSNTEAFF | TRBJ1-1 | TRBV5-1 | - | -
TGTGCCAGCTCACCTGACAGGGAGCATGGCTACACCTTC | CASSPDREHGYTF | TRBJ1-2 | TRBV18 | - | TRBD1
TGTGCCAGCAGCCGGATGGGACAGGCGAACACCGGGGAGCTGTTTTTT | CASSRMGQANTGELFF | TRBJ2-2 | TRBV7-2 | - | TRBD1
TGTGCCAGCAGCCCGGATGGGGCCCAAGAGACCCAGTACTTC | CASSPDGAQETQYF | TRBJ2-5 | TRBV7-2 | - | -
TGTGCCAGCACCCCAGGGGCCGAGACCCAGTACTTC | CASTPGAETQYF | TRBJ2-5 | TRBV6-1 | - | -
TGCGCCAGCACCTCCTCGGACACGAATTTTGGCTACACCTTC | CASTSSDTNFGYTF | TRBJ1-2 | TRBV4-3 | - | -
TGTGCCATCAGAAGGGACAGGCTCAATGAGCAGTTCTTC | CAIRRDRLNEQFF | TRBJ2-1 | TRBV10-3 | - | TRBD1